This T cell receptor (beta chain) was documented in a study of early stage breast cancer tumors. Overall study: About 80% of the 16 invasive tumors were ER+, PR+ and HER2-.

Sequencing was performed with immunoSEQ multiplex PCR; in TCRdb, only in-frame clones are kept and a portion is missing. The sample gives some 30,000 clones, roughly 81% of which show up once; 9% to 9.5% is in the top ten. Trimming took off 4 bases at V and 11 bases at J, with 17 bases between the two ends. The CDR3 totals 12 residues. In germline, CDR1 is GTSNPN, CDR2 SVGIG (reference sequence). The sample comprised blood. The chain links TRBV30 to TRBJ1-1, with D maybe TRBD1 (5 bases). This TCR derives from a person aged 45 to 59 with breast cancer. The CDR3 loop reads CAWTQSGTRAFF. CDR3 DNA: TGTGCCTGGACCCAATCAGGGACTCGGGCTTTCTTT.